A single sample is the source of the 17 T cell receptor beta chains below, sequenced in a study of read filtering for tumor transcriptome and immune sequencing. From about 400 ng of RNA, a library with molecular barcoded alpha/delta and beta/gamma adaptors was made. TCRdb redid the calling of the reads with MiXCR, one entry per CDR3 protein. The sample lists about 38,000 distinct CDR3 sequences; around 15% were seen once. The specimen was a population of CD138-negative cells sorted from bone marrow. The receptors stem from a donor over 35 with multiple myeloma.

As for this clonotype: Compared with germline, one end of the junction differs, possibly owing to a read error. This chain connects TRBV7-2 to TRBJ2-1, with TRBD1 matching over 7 bases. The CDR3 covers 13 residues. CDR1 is SGHTA and CDR2 is FQGNSA in the germline V gene. The CDR3 DNA is TGTGCCAGCAGCCTAGACAGGGCTCATGAGCGGTTCTTC. Its protein product is CASSLDRAHERFF.

This clonotype was seen many times. The chain recombines TRBV20-1 with TRBJ2-3; the match to TRBD2 covers 14 bases. CDR1 DFQATT and CDR2 SNEGSKA come from the germline V gene (reference sequence). J was trimmed by 6 bases and V by 1 base; bases with no gene match: 21. CDR3 size: 21 residues. The CDR3 coding sequence is TGCAGTGCTAGAGGTGGATCCGGGACTAGCGGGAGTATGGGGTTGTTGGATACGCAGTATTTT. Protein product: CSARGGSGTSGSMGLLDTQYF.

This clonotype was picked up many times. The V gene is TRBV6-2 or TRBV6-3, the J gene TRBJ1-1, with D unclear. CDR1 is MNHEY and CDR2 is SVGEGT in the germline V gene. The CDR3 is 11 amino acids. Trimming stripped 7 bases from V and 5 bases from J, with 8 bases between. The CDR3 DNA sequence: TGTGCCAGCAATGGACTTACTGAAGCTTTCTTT. Translated, it gives CASNGLTEAFF.

This clonotype has ten or more counts. The chain recombines TRBV19 with TRBJ2-1; the match to TRBD2 covers 11 bases. The CDR3 is made up of 15 amino acids. Germline V gives CDR1 LNHDA, CDR2 SQIVND (reference sequence). V trimming: 8 bases; J trimming: 9 bases; junction bases outside the gene matches: 12. CDR3 bases: TGTGCCAGTGCCCCCATCTCTAGCGGGAGGCCTGAGCAGTTCTTC. As protein: CASAPISSGRPEQFF.

This clonotype appeared a few times. The chain has TRBV7-2 and TRBJ2-3, with TRBD2 identical over 10 bases. Unmatched junction bases numbered 8, after V lost 6 bases and J lost 5 bases. The CDR3 has 15 amino acids. Germline lookup yields CDR1 SGHTA and CDR2 FQGNSA. This CDR3 is CASRAGGYFIDTQYF. CDR3 nucleotide sequence: TGTGCCAGCAGAGCGGGAGGGTATTTCATAGATACGCAGTATTTT.

This chain joins TRBV13 and TRBJ2-1; 8 bases align to TRBD2. The CDR3 is 16 residues long. Germline loops: CDR1 PRHDT, CDR2 FYEKMQ (reference sequence). V was pared by 4 bases and J by 4 bases, with 9 bases of the junction left unmatched. CDR3 amino acids: CASSSVISGRYNEQFF. DNA of the CDR3: TGTGCCAGCAGCTCCGTAATCAGCGGGAGATACAATGAGCAGTTCTTC. The full variable domain, completed using reference TRBV13 and TRBJ2-1, is AAGVIQSPRHLIKEKRETATLKCYPIPRHDTVYWYQQGPGQDPQFLISFYEKMQSDKGSIPDRFSAQQFSDYHSELNMSSLELGDSALYFCASSSVISGRYNEQFFGPGTRLTVL.

This clonotype was seen at least ten times. V is TRBV2 and J is TRBJ2-2; D perhaps matches TRBD2 (6 bases). The germline V gene encodes CDR1 SNHLY and CDR2 FYNNEI. This CDR3 has 14 amino acids. V lost 8 bases and J 0 bases, leaving 10 bases between the germline ends. Here the CDR3 reads CASRAGTNTGELFF. The CDR3 DNA reads as TGTGCCAGCCGGGCGGGGACGAACACCGGGGAGCTGTTTTTT.

The chain couples TRBV28 to TRBJ2-3, with D unclear. Germline V gene sequence: CDR1 MDHEN, CDR2 SYDVKM. CDR3 length: 14 residues. The ends were cut back, 4 bases at V and 10 bases at J, with 18 bases in the middle. The CDR3 is CASSSTLDMVAQYF. The CDR3 DNA reads TGTGCCAGCAGTTCCACCCTCGACATGGTTGCGCAGTATTTT.

There are a few counts of this clonotype. This chain uses TRBV2 with TRBJ2-1; 8 bases match TRBD2. The trim removed 4 bases at V and 3 bases at J, leaving 5 bases unmatched. Germline V gene sequence: CDR1 SNHLY, CDR2 FYNNEI. CDR3 length: 15 amino acids. The CDR3 loop is CASSVDSGVYNEQFF. Here the CDR3 DNA reads TGTGCCAGCAGTGTTGATAGCGGGGTCTACAATGAGCAGTTCTTC.

This clonotype was counted ten times or more. This chain's CDR3 is CATRGPGPAGELFF. CDR3 sequence (DNA): TGTGCCACCAGGGGTCCGGGTCCGGCCGGGGAGCTGTTTTTT. The chain carries TRBV24-1 and TRBJ2-2; no clear D gene. The CDR3 length is 14 residues. Germline V lookup: CDR1 KGHDR, CDR2 SFDVKD. V lost 7 bases and J 6 bases, leaving 14 bases between the germline ends.

This clonotype was counted ten times or more. The genes are TRBV20-1 and TRBJ2-3; D is ambiguous. Germline assignment: CDR1 DFQATT and CDR2 SNEGSKA (reference sequence). Deletions cut 7 bases from V and 8 bases from J, with 16 bases between. The CDR3 is made up of 12 amino acids. The CDR3 nucleotides are TGCAGTGATGCGGATGTCCTCGGTACGCAGTATTTT. It translates to CSDADVLGTQYF.

As for this clonotype: This likely reflects a read error, since a far larger clone is one base away. The CDR3 ends on some other residue instead of the conserved phenylalanine or tryptophan, so this is likely a read error. The V and J genes are TRBV12-3 or TRBV12-4 and TRBJ1-5; no clear D. The CDR3 consists of 12 residues. Trimming left V 3 bases short and J 6 bases short, with 6 bases between. CDR3: CASSFIGQPQHS. CDR3 bases: TGTGCCAGCAGTTTTATCGGTCAGCCCCAGCATTCT.

Worth noting for this clonotype: Relative to the germline gene, one junction end is altered; a read error may explain this. The chain employs TRBV28 and TRBJ2-1, with D tentatively TRBD2 (5 bases). The CDR3 totals 14 residues. The V gene's germline CDR1 is MDHEN and CDR2 SYDVKM. Here the CDR3 reads CASSLDKTIDEQFF. The CDR3 DNA reads TGTGCCAGCAGTTTAGATAAGACTATTGATGAACAGTTCTTC.

The table lists this clonotype with many counts. This chain connects TRBV20-1 to TRBJ2-1; D is perhaps TRBD1 (5 bases). Trimming cost V 5 bases and J 2 bases, with 7 bases left between them. The germline V gene has CDR1 DFQATT and CDR2 SNEGSKA (reference sequence). The CDR3 is made up of 12 amino acids. CDR3 sequence (DNA): TGCAGTGCTGACAGCCCCTACAATGAGCAGTTCTTC. It is translated as CSADSPYNEQFF.

This clonotype has ten or more counts. V usage is TRBV30 and J usage is TRBJ2-3; TRBD2 is a possible D gene (6 bases). The ends were cut back, 3 bases at V and 1 base at J, with 14 bases in the middle. Germline loops: CDR1 GTSNPN, CDR2 SVGIG (reference sequence). The CDR3 loop spans 15 amino acids. CDR3 sequence: CAWSVTWEGTDTQYF. In nucleotides, the CDR3 is TGTGCCTGGAGCGTTACCTGGGAGGGCACAGATACGCAGTATTTT.

This clonotype showed up many times. This chain links TRBV24-1 with TRBJ2-3; 16 bases fit TRBD2. With 3 bases clipped from V and 6 bases from J, the junction kept 5 bases outside the gene matches. Germline CDR1 KGHDR, CDR2 SFDVKD. CDR3 length: 17 amino acids. CDR3 nucleotide sequence: TGTGCCACCAGTGATGCGGGACTAGCGGGAGGGCCGGATACGCAGTATTTT. It specifies CATSDAGLAGGPDTQYF.

This clonotype was counted ten times or more. This sequence joins TRBV29-1 and TRBJ1-2; no clear D. The ends were cut back, 3 bases at V and 2 bases at J, with 10 bases in the middle. This CDR3 region has 13 residues. In germline, CDR1 is SQVTM, CDR2 ANQGSEA. CDR3 coding DNA: TGCAGCGTTGATGGACGGGGAAACTATGGCTACACCTTC. Amino acid sequence: CSVDGRGNYGYTF.